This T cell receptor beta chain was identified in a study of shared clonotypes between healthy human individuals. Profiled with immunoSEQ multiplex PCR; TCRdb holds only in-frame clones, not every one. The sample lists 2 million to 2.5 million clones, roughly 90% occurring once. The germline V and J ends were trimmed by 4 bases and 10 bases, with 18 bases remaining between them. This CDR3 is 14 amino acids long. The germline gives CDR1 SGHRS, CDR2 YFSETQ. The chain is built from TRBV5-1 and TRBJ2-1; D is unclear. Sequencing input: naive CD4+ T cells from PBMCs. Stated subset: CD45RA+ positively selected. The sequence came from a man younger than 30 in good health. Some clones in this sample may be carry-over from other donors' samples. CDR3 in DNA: TGCGCCAGCAGCCCCCTAGGTCCCCCCCGGGAGCAGTTCTTC. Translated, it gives CASSPLGPPREQFF.